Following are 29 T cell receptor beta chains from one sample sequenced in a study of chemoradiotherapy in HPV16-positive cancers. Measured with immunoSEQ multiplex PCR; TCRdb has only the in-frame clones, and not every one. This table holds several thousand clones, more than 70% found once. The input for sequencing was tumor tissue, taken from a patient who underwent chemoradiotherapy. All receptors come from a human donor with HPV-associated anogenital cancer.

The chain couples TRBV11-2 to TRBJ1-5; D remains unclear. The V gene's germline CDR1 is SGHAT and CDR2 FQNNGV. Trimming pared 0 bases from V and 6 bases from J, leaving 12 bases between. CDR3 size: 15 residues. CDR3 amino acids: CASSLDGRRGQPQHF. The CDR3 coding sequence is TGTGCCAGCAGCTTAGATGGGCGACGGGGTCAGCCCCAGCATTTT.

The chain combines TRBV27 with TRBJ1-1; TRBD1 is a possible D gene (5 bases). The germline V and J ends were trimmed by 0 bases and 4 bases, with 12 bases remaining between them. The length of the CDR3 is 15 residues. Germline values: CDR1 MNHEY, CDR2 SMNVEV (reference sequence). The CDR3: CASSLSRGDATEAFF. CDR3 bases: TGTGCCAGCAGTTTATCCAGAGGGGACGCCACTGAAGCTTTCTTT.

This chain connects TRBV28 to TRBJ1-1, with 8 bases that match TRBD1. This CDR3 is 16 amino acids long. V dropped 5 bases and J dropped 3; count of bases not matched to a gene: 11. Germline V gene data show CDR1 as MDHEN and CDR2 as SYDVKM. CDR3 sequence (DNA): TGTGCCAGCAGTCCCCTACAGGGGGTACGGGACACTGAAGCTTTCTTT. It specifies CASSPLQGVRDTEAFF.

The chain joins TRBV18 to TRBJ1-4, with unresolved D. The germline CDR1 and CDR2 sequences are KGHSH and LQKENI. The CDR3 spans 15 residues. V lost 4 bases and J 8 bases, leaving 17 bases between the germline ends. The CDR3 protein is CASSLPGRRGEKLFF. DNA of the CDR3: TGTGCCAGCTCACTTCCCGGCCGACGGGGAGAAAAACTGTTTTTT.

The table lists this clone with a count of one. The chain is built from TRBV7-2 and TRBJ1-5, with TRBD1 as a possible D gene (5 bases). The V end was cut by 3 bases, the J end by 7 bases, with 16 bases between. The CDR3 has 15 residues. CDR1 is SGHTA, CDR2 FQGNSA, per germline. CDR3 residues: CASSFSGREDQPQHF. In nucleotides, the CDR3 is TGTGCCAGCAGCTTTTCAGGGCGGGAGGACCAGCCCCAGCATTTT.

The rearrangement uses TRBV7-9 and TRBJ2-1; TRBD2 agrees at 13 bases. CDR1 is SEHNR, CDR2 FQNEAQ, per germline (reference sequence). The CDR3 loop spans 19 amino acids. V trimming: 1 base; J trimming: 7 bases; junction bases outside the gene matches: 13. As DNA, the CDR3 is TGTGCCAGCAGCTTAGGAGGCCAAGGGGGACTAGCGGGGTGGAATGAGCAGTTCTTC. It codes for CASSLGGQGGLAGWNEQFF.

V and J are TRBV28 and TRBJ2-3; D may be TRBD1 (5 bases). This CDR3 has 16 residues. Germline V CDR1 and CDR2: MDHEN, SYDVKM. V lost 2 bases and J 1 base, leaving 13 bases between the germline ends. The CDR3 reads CASSLVGDWGTDTQYF. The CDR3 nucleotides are TGTGCCAGCAGTTTAGTAGGGGATTGGGGCACAGATACGCAGTATTTT. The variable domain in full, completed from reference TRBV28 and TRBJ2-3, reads DVKVTQSSRYLVKRTGEKVFLECVQDMDHENMFWYRQDPGLGLRLIYFSYDVKMKEKGDIPEGYSVSREKKERFSLILESASTNQTSMYLCASSLVGDWGTDTQYFGPGTRLTVL.

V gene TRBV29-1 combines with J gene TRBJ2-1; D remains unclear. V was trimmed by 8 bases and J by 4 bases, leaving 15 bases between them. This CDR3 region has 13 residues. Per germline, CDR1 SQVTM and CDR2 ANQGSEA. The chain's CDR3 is CSTSLGPYNEQFF. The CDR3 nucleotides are TGCAGCACATCCCTCGGTCCTTACAATGAGCAGTTCTTC.

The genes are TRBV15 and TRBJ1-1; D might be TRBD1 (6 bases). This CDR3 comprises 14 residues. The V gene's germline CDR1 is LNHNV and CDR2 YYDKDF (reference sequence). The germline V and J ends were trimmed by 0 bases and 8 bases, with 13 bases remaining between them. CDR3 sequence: CATSRESNRDEAFF. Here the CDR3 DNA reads TGTGCCACCAGCAGAGAGTCCAACAGGGACGAAGCTTTCTTT.

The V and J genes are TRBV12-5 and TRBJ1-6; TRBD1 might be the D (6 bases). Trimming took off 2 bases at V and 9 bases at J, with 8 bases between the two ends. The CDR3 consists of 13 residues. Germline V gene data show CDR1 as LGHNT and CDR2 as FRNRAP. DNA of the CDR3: TGTGCTAGTGGTTTGACAGGGAGTTCACCCCTCCACTTT. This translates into CASGLTGSSPLHF.

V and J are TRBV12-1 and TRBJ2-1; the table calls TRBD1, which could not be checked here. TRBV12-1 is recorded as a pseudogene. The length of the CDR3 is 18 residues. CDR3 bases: TGTGCCAGCAGCTTATCTTCGGGACACCTCACCCCCTACAATGAGCAGTTCTTC. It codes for CASSLSSGHLTPYNEQFF.

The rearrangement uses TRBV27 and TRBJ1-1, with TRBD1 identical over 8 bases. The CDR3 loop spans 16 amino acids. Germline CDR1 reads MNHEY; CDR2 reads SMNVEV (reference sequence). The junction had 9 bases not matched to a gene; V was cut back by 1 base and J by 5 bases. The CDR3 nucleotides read TGTGCCAGCAGTTTATTGCCCGGACAGGGATTAACTGAAGCTTTCTTT. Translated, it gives CASSLLPGQGLTEAFF.

The CDR3 DNA sequence: TGTGCCAGCAGCTTAATGGTAGCCGGGACTGGCTACACCTTC. Translating gives CASSLMVAGTGYTF. The gene calls are TRBV5-4 and TRBJ1-2; tentatively, D is TRBD1 (5 bases). This CDR3 spans 14 amino acids. V was clipped by 2 bases and J by 7 bases, with 15 bases between them. From germline, CDR1 is SGHNT and CDR2 YYREEE (reference sequence).

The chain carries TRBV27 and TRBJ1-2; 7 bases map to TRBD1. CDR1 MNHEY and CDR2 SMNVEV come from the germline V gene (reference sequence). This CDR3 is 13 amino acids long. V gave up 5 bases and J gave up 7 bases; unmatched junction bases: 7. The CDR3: CASSITRQGGYTF. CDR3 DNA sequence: TGTGCCAGCAGTATTACCAGACAGGGTGGCTACACCTTC.

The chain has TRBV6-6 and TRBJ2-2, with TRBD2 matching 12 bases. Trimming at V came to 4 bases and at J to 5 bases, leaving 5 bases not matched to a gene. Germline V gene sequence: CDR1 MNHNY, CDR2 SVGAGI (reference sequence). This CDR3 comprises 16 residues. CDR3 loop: CASSSSGGAWTGELFF. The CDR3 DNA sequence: TGTGCCAGCAGTTCTAGCGGGGGGGCATGGACCGGGGAGCTGTTTTTT.

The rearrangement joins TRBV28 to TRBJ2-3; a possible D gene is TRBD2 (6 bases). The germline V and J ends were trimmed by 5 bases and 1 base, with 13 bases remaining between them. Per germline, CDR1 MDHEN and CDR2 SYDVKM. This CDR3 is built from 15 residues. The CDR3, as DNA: TGTGCCAGCAGTCAGACACGACTAGGCACAGATACGCAGTATTTT. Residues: CASSQTRLGTDTQYF.

This CDR3 is CAWSSGATGELFF. The DNA of the CDR3 is TGTGCCTGGAGTTCGGGGGCCACCGGGGAGCTGTTTTTT. The chain has TRBV30 and TRBJ2-2; D could derive from TRBD1 or TRBD2 (6 bases each). Between the trimmed V and J ends, which lost 2 bases and 4 bases, there was a span of 8 bases. This CDR3 contains 13 residues. Germline V lookup: CDR1 GTSNPN, CDR2 SVGIG (reference sequence). Complete variable domain (other parts from reference TRBV30 and TRBJ2-2): SQTIHQWPATLVQPVGSPLSLECTVEGTSNPNLYWYRQAAGRGLQLLFYSVGIGQISSEVPQNLSASRPQDRQFILSSKKLLLSDSGFYLCAWSSGATGELFFGEGSRLTVL.

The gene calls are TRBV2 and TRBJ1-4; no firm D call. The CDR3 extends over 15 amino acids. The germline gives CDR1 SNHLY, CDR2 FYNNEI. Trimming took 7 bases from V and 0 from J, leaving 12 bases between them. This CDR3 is CASTDYSATNEKLFF. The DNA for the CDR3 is TGTGCCAGCACCGACTACTCCGCAACTAATGAAAAACTGTTTTTT.

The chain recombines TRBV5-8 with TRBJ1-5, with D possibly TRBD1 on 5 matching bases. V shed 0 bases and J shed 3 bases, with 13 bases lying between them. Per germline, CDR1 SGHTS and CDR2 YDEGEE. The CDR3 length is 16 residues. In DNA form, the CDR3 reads TGTGCCAGCAGCTTGGAATTGGGGGGAAACAATCAGCCCCAGCATTTT. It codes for CASSLELGGNNQPQHF. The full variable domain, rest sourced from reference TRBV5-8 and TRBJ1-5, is EAGVTQSPTHLIKTRGQQATLRCSPISGHTSVYWYQQALGLGLQFLLWYDEGEERNRGNFPPRFSGRQFPNYSSELNVNALELEDSALYLCASSLELGGNNQPQHFGDGTRLSIL.

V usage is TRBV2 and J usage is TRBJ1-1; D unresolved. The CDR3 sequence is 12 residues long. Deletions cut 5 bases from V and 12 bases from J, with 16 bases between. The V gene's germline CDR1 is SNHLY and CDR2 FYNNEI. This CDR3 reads CASSYTRFGSFF. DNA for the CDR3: TGTGCCAGCAGTTACACACGGTTTGGATCTTTCTTT.

The CDR3 DNA reads TGTGCCAGCAAGGGGAGTAGTTGGGGGACTGAAGCTTTCTTT. This gives the protein CASKGSSWGTEAFF. This chain uses TRBV2 with TRBJ1-1; TRBD1 is a possible D gene (5 bases). CDR1 is SNHLY and CDR2 is FYNNEI in the germline V gene. This CDR3 has 14 amino acids. V dropped 7 bases and J dropped 5 bases, with 17 bases sitting between them.

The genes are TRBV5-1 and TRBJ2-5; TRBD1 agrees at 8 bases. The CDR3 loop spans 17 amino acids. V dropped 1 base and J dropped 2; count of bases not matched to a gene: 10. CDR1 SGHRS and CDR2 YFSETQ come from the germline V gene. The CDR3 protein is CASSLRSGTGPQETQYF. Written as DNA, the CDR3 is TGCGCCAGCAGCTTGAGGTCCGGGACAGGACCTCAAGAGACCCAGTACTTC.

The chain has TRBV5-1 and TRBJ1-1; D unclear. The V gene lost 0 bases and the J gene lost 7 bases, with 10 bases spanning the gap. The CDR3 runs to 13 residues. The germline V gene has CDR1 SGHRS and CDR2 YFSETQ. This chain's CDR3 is CASSLGFGNEAFF. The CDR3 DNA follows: TGCGCCAGCAGCTTGGGGTTCGGTAATGAAGCTTTCTTT.

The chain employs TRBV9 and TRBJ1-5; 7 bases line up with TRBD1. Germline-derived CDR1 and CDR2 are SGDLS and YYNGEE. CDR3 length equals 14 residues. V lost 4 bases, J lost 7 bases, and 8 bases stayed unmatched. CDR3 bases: TGTGCCAGCAGCCCTGGACAGGAGGGGCAGCCCCAGCATTTT. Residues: CASSPGQEGQPQHF.

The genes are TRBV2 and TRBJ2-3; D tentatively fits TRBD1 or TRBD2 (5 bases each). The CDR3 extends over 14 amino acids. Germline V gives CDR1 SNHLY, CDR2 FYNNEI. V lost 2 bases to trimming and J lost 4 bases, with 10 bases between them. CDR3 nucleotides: TGTGCCAGCAGTGAAACCATGGGGGCAGATACGCAGTATTTT. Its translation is CASSETMGADTQYF.

CDR3 protein: CASSLGMSSNSPLHF. The CDR3 DNA reads TGTGCCAGCAGCCTCGGGATGTCAAGTAATTCACCCCTCCACTTT. The chain is built from TRBV9 and TRBJ1-6, with unresolved D. Germline V lookup: CDR1 SGDLS, CDR2 YYNGEE. V lost 4 bases and J lost 6, with 14 bases in between. This CDR3 has 15 residues.

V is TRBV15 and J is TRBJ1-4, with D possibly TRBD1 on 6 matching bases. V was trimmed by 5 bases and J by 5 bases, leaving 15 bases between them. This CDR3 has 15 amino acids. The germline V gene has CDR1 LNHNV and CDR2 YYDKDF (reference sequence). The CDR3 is CATSATGTLNEKLFF. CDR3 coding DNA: TGTGCCACCAGCGCGACCGGGACATTAAATGAAAAACTGTTTTTT.

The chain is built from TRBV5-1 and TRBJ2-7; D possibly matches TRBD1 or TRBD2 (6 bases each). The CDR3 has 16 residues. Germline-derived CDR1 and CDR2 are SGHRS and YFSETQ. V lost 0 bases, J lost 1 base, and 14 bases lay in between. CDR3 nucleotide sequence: TGCGCCAGCAGCTTGGGGCCACAGGGAGGATCCTACGAGCAGTACTTC. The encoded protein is CASSLGPQGGSYEQYF.

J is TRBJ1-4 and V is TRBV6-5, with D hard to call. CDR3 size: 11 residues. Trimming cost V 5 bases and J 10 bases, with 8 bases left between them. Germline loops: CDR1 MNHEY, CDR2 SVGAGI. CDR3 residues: CASSQGGKLFF. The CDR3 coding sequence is TGTGCCAGCAGTCAAGGAGGAAAACTGTTTTTT.